At least ten counts were recorded for the clone carrying this T cell receptor beta chain. The antigen remains unidentified. These data originate in a study of regulatory T cells in long-lasting Graves disease. The overall study: Disease was considered persistent Graves' disease after over 5 years of antithyroid drugs (with positive TSH receptor antibodies). General study results and limits: Persistent patients had a count of shared public clonotypes (about 2,700) that exceeded that of new patients (approximately 920).

Time point noted: persistent/refractory GD, antithyroid drugs over 5 years with positive TRAb. PBMC RNA was the source of the TCR library. With iRepertoire HTBI primers and Arm-PCR of CDR3 regions, TCR beta libraries were built. Each CDR3 protein is one row after TCRdb ran MiXCR on the multiplex PCR reads. The top ten hold roughly 8% of the sample, which has hundreds of thousands of distinct CDR3 sequences, around 20% seen once. The material sequenced was peripheral blood mononuclear cells (PBMCs), taken when the disease was refractory, from a patient treated with antithyroid drugs. The sequence came from a female donor with Graves disease.

In DNA form, the CDR3 reads TGTGCCAGCAGCTGGCGGACTAGTGGTGCCGGGGAGCTGTTTTTT. Amino acids: CASSWRTSGAGELFF. The chain recombines TRBV11-2 with TRBJ2-2; 7 nucleotides match TRBD2. Germline-derived CDR1 and CDR2 are SGHAT and FQNNGV. CDR3 size: 15 residues. Trimming removed 4 bases from V and 6 bases from J; junction bases left unmatched: 8.